The clone carrying this T cell receptor (beta chain) was seen ten or more times. Its antigen is still unknown. This specimen belongs to a study of CD8 T cells in ankylosing spondylitis. Study-wide findings and caveats: Peripheral blood samples showed relatively rare disease-linked clones, and these clones were CD8+.

Looked up from germline, CDR1 is DFQATT and CDR2 is SNEGSKA (reference sequence). The CDR3 contains 13 residues. V was cut by 6 bases and J by 4 bases, with 16 bases left in between. Libraries for TCR beta were made by quantitative 5'-RACE with molecular barcodes. TCRdb processed the 5' RACE reads anew with MiXCR; each CDR3 protein has one entry. The data show 200,000 to 250,000 distinct CDR3 sequences, 7.5% to 9.5% seen once. Source material: blood, either unsorted or a sorted T cell fraction (not recorded which). This TCR was recovered from a female donor with ankylosing spondylitis or in good health (not recorded which). The V gene is TRBV20-1, the J gene TRBJ2-7; tentative D call: TRBD1 (6 bases). CDR3 region: CSANLNRDYEQYF. CDR3 nucleotides: TGCAGTGCGAATCTGAACAGGGATTACGAGCAGTACTTC.